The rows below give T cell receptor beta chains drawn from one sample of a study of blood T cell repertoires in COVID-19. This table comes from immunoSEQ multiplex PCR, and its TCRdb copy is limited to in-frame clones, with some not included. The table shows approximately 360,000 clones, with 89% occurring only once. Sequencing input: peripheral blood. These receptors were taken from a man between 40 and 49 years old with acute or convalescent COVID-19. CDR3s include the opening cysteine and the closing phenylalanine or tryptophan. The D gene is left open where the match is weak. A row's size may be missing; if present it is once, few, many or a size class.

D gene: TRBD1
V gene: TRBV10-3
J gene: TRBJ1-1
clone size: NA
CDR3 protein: CAISESRLAETGFTEAFF
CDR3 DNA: TGTGCCATCAGTGAGTCGAGGTTGGCTGAGACAGGGTTTACTGAAGCTTTCTTT

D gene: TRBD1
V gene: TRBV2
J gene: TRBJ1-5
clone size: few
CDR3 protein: CASSTGQARSNQPQHF
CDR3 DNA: TGTGCCAGCAGCACCGGACAGGCTAGGAGCAATCAGCCCCAGCATTTT

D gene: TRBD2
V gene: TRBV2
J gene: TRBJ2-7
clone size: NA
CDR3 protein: CASNLAGTVYEQYF
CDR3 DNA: TGTGCCAGCAACCTAGCGGGGACGGTCTACGAGCAGTACTTC

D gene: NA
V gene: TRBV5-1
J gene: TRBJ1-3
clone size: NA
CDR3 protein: CASSLFGAVNSRSGNTIYF
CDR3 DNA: TGCGCCAGCAGCTTGTTTGGGGCCGTAAACTCCCGCTCTGGAAACACCATATATTTT

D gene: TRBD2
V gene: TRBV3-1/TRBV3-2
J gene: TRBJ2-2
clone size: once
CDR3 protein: CASSRGLAVNTGELFF
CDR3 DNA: TGTGCCAGCAGCCGAGGACTAGCGGTGAACACCGGGGAGCTGTTTTTT

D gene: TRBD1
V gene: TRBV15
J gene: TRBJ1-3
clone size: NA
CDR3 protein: CATSHKPGQASSGNTIYF
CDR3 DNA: TGTGCCACCAGCCATAAGCCGGGACAGGCATCCTCTGGAAACACCATATATTTT

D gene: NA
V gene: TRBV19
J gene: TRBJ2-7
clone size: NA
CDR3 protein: CASRAEQGMDEQYF
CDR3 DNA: TGTGCCAGTAGAGCGGAACAGGGAATGGACGAGCAGTACTTC

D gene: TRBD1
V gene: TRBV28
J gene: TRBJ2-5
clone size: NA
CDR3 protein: CASSPGTGDGETQYF
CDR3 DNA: TGTGCCAGCAGTCCCGGGACAGGGGACGGAGAGACCCAGTACTTC

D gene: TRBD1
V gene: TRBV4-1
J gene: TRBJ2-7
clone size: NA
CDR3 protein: CASSQSTGTVEQYF
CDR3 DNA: TGCGCCAGCAGCCAATCGACGGGGACAGTCGAGCAGTACTTC

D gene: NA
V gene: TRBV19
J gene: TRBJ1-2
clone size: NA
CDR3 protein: CASIGVSGYTF
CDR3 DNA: TGTGCCAGTATCGGAGTCTCTGGCTACACCTTC

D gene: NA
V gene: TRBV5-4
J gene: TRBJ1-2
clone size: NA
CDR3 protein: CASSLGGIGGYTF
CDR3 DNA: TGTGCCAGCAGCTTAGGGGGAATAGGCGGCTACACCTTC

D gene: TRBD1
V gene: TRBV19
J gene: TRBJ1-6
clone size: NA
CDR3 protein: CASSLGQGSTLHF
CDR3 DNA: TGTGCCAGTAGTTTAGGACAGGGGTCAACCCTCCACTTT

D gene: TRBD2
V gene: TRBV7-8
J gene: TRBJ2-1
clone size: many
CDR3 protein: CASLAGYNEQFF
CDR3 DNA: TGTGCCTCGCTAGCGGGATACAATGAGCAGTTCTTC

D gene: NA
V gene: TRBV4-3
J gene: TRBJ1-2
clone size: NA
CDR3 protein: CASSQDSGDGYTF
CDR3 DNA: TGCGCCAGCAGCCAAGACTCCGGGGATGGCTACACCTTC

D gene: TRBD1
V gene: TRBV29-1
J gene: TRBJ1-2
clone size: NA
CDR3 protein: CSVQGQELYGYTF
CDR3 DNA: TGCAGCGTTCAGGGACAGGAGCTCTATGGCTACACCTTC

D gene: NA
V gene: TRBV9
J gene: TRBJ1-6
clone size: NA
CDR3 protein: CASSPGGLGNSPLHF
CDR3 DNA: TGTGCCAGCAGCCCCGGGGGACTGGGCAATTCACCCCTCCACTTT

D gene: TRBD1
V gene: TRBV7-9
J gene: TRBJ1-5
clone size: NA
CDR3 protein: CASSLAGTALGAQHF
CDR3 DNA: TGTGCCAGCAGCTTAGCGGGGACAGCGCTTGGGGCCCAGCATTTT

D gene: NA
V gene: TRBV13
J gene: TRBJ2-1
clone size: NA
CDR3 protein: CASQGSYNEQFF
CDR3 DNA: TGTGCCAGCCAGGGGTCCTACAATGAGCAGTTCTTC

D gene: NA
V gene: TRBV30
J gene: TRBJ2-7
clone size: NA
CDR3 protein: CAWGGLGHLKYSYEQYF
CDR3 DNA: TGTGCCTGGGGTGGTCTGGGGCATTTGAAATACTCCTACGAGCAGTACTTC

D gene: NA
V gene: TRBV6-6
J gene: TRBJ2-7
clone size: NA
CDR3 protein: CASFGNSYEQYF
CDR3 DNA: TGTGCCAGCTTTGGCAACTCCTACGAGCAGTACTTC

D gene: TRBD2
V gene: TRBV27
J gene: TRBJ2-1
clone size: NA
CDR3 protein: CAPPGGGNNEQFF
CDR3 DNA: TGTGCCCCCCCGGGGGGAGGGAACAATGAGCAGTTCTTC

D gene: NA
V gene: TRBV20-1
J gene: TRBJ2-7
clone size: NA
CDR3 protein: CSGGLFDEQYF
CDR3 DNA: TGCAGTGGGGGACTGTTCGACGAGCAGTACTTC

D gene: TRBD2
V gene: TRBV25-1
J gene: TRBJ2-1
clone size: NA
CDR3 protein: CASSAGLPTDEQFF
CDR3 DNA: TGTGCCAGCAGTGCGGGACTACCCACGGATGAGCAGTTCTTC

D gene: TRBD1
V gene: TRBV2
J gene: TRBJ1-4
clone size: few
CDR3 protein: CASSDDREREKLFF
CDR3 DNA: TGTGCCAGCAGTGACGACAGGGAGCGGGAAAAACTGTTTTTT

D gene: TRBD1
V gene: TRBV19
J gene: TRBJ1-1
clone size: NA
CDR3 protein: CASSKRDRKLNTEAFF
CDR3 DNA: TGTGCCAGTAGTAAACGGGACAGGAAACTGAACACTGAAGCTTTCTTT

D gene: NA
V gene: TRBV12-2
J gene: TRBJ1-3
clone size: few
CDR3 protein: CASRPGGQDSGNTIYF
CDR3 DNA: TGTGCAAGTCGCCCAGGAGGGCAGGACTCTGGAAACACCATATATTTT

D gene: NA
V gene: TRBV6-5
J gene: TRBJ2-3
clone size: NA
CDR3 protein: CATRTAGDTQYF
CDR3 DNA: TGTGCCACTAGGACGGCGGGGGATACGCAGTATTTT

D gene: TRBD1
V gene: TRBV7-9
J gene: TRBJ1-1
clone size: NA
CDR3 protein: CASSLDRGTTEAFF
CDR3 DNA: TGTGCCAGCAGCTTAGACAGGGGTACCACTGAAGCTTTCTTT

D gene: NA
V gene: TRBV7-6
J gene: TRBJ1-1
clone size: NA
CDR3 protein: CASSLRTASNTEAFF
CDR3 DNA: TGTGCCAGCAGCTTACGCACAGCCTCTAACACTGAAGCTTTCTTT

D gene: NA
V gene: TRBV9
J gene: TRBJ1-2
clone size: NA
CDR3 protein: CASSQGNYGYTF
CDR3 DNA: TGTGCCAGCAGTCAGGGCAACTATGGCTACACCTTC

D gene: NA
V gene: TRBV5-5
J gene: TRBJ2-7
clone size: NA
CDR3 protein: CASSPDGGNYEQYF
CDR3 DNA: TGTGCCAGCAGCCCGGATGGGGGGAACTACGAGCAGTACTTC

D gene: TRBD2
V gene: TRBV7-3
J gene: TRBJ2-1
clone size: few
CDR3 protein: CASSSSGTSGWSYNEQFF
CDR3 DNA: TGTGCCAGCAGCTCATCCGGGACTAGCGGGTGGTCCTACAATGAGCAGTTCTTC